This TCR beta chain was captured in a study of shared clonotypes between healthy human individuals. In this sample, this clone turned up once. The CDR3 has 17 amino acids. CDR1 is SGHRS and CDR2 is YFSETQ in the germline V gene. Trimming took 1 base from V and 6 from J; bases not matched to a gene: 7. Profiling relied on immunoSEQ multiplex PCR, and the TCRdb table lists in-frame clones only, not all of them. The table shows about 2.1 million clones, with roughly 91% occurring only once. Cells designated naive CD8 were CD45RO-negative and were positively selected for CCR7, with terminally differentiated effector memory CD45RA+ cells excluded.

The sequencing sample was made of naive CD8+ T cells from PBMCs. The rearrangement uses TRBV5-1 and TRBJ2-2; 12 bases match TRBD1. The receptor was derived from a young man in good health. Some clones in this sample may be carry-over from other donors' samples. The CDR3 nucleotides are TGCGCCAGCAGCTTGCATACGGGACAGGGGGCGGCCGGGGAGCTGTTTTTT. Protein sequence: CASSLHTGQGAAGELFF.